This T cell receptor (beta chain) originates from a study of blood T cell repertoires in COVID-19. Study as a whole: From the United States, Italy and Spain came samples of acute and convalescent COVID-19. T cells, B-cell-depleted T cells, or PBMCs supplied cDNA or gDNA.

The data were produced by immunoSEQ multiplex PCR, yet TCRdb's version contains in-frame clones alone and is incomplete. The sample includes over 300,000 clones, 89% seen only once; the top ten take roughly 1.2%. CDR1 MNHEY and CDR2 SVGAGI come from the germline V gene. J was trimmed by 6 bases and V by 6 bases; bases with no gene match: 11. The length of the CDR3 is 15 residues. The material sequenced was peripheral blood. V is TRBV6-5 and J is TRBJ2-7; 10 bases are shared with TRBD2. The source is a man aged 35 to 55 with acute or convalescent COVID-19. For the CDR3, the DNA is TGTGCCAGCAGCCTAGAAGCGGGAGGGCCTAGCGAGCAGTACTTC. It yields the protein CASSLEAGGPSEQYF.